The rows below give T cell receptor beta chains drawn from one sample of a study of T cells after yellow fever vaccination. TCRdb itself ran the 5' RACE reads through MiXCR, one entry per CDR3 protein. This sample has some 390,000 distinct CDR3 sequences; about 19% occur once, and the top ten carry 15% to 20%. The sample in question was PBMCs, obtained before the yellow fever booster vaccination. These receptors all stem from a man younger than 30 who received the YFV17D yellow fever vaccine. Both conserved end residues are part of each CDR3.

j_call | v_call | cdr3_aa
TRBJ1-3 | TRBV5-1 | CASSLGVPSSGNTIYF
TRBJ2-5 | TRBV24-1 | CATSEGLLADQETQYF
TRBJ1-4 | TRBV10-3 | CAVGISDEKLFF
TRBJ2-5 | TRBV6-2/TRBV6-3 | CASRREQGARETQYF
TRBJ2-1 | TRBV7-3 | CASTAGPRGTEQFF
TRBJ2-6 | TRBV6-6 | CALQGPYKSSGANVLTF
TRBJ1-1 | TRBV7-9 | CASSGRTSGNTEAFF
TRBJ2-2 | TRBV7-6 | CASSHHREQSNTGELFF
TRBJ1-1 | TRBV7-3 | CASSAREDTEAFF
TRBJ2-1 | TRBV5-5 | CASSTYGSSFNEQFF
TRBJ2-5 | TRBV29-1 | CSVRDSTQETQYF